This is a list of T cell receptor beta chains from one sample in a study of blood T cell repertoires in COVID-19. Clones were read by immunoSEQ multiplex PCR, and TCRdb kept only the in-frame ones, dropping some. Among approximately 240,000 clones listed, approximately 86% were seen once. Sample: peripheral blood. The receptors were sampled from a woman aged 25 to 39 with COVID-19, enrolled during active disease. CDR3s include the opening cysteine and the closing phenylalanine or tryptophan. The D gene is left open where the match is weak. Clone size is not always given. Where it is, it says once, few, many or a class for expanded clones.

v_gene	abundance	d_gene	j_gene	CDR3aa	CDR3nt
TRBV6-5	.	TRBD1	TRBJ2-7	CASSSPMRQGAREQYF	TGTGCCAGCAGTTCCCCGATGCGACAGGGGGCTCGGGAGCAGTACTTC
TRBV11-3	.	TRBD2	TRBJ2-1	CASSKAGVNSNEQFF	TGTGCCAGCAGCAAAGCGGGAGTAAACTCCAATGAGCAGTTCTTC
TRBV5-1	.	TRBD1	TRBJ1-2	CASSSTGVRGYTF	TGCGCCAGCAGCTCAACAGGGGTAAGGGGCTACACCTTC
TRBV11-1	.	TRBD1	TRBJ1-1	CASSFEDRAAFF	TGTGCCAGCAGCTTTGAGGACAGGGCAGCTTTCTTT
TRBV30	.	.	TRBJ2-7	CAWSSGTYEQYF	TGTGCCTGGAGTAGCGGTACCTACGAGCAGTACTTC
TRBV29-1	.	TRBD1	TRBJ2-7	CSGALGQGASDEQYF	TGCAGCGGTGCCCTGGGACAGGGGGCTAGCGACGAGCAGTACTTC
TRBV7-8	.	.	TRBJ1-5	CASSLLGAPQHF	TGTGCCAGCAGCCTCCTAGGGGCGCCCCAGCATTTT
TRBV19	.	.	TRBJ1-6	CASSKGPLNSPLHF	TGTGCCAGTAGTAAAGGTCCACTAAATTCACCCCTCCACTTT
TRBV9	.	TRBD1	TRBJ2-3	CASSMGQGSTDTQYF	TGTGCCAGCAGCATGGGACAGGGTAGCACAGATACGCAGTATTTT
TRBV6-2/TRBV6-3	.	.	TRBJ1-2	CASSYVADYGYTF	TGTGCCAGCAGTTACGTGGCAGACTATGGCTACACCTTC
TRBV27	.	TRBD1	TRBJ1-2	CASSIGQGMSYGYTF	TGTGCCAGCAGTATAGGACAGGGGATGAGTTATGGCTACACCTTC
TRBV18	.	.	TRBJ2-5	CASSPRSEGLGETQYF	TGTGCCAGCTCACCACGGTCGGAGGGGCTCGGGGAGACCCAGTACTTC
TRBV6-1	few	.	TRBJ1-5	CASSDSVYSNQPQHF	TGTGCCAGCAGTGACAGCGTCTATAGCAATCAGCCCCAGCATTTT
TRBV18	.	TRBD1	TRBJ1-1	CASSRETGQNTEAFF	TGTGCCAGCTCACGAGAGACAGGGCAGAACACTGAAGCTTTCTTT
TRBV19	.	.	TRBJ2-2	CASGTPGTGELFF	TGTGCCAGTGGGACACCCGGAACCGGGGAGCTGTTTTTT
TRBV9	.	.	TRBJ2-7	CASSVSDIPYEQYF	TGTGCCAGCAGCGTATCGGACATCCCCTACGAGCAGTACTTC
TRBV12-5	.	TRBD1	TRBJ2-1	CASGQTGDNEQFF	TGTGCTAGTGGACAGACAGGGGACAATGAGCAGTTCTTC
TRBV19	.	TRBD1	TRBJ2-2	CASSWGTANTGELFF	TGTGCCAGTAGTTGGGGGACAGCGAACACCGGGGAGCTGTTTTTT
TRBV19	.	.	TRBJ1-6	CASSPSFYNSPLHF	TGTGCCAGTAGTCCGAGCTTCTATAATTCACCCCTCCACTTT
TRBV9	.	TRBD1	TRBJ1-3	CASSVGQGGNTIYF	TGTGCCAGCAGCGTAGGACAGGGAGGAAACACCATATATTTT
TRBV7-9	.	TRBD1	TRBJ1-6	CASSLPGQGGSPLHF	TGTGCCAGCAGCCTGCCGGGACAGGGTGGTTCACCCCTCCACTTT
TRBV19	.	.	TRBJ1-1	CASSIKGGTNTEAFF	TGTGCCAGTAGTATAAAGGGGGGGACGAACACTGAAGCTTTCTTT
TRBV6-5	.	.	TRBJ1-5	CASSPQWRAQPQHF	TGTGCCAGCAGCCCCCAGTGGAGGGCTCAGCCCCAGCATTTT
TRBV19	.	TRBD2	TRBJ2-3	CASSPLAGNTDTQYF	TGTGCCAGTAGTCCCCTAGCGGGGAACACAGATACGCAGTATTTT